These 21 T cell receptor beta chains were all obtained from the same sample, sequenced in a study of T cell responses to AZD1222 COVID-19 vaccine. TCRdb's table, derived via immunoSEQ multiplex PCR, lists solely in-frame clones and lacks some. The profile shows approximately 140,000 clones, around 91% of them singletons. The source material was peripheral blood, sampled on day 0 of AZD1222 vaccination. The receptors stem from an adult in good health.

V usage is TRBV28 and J usage is TRBJ1-2; no definite D call. Germline CDR1 is MDHEN and CDR2 is SYDVKM. The CDR3 runs to 14 residues. With 3 bases removed from V and 0 bases from J, the gap between germline ends came to 8 bases. CDR3 coding DNA: TGTGCCAGCAGTTTGCCAGCCCCTAACTATGGCTACACCTTC. Translating it yields CASSLPAPNYGYTF.

This clone was detected only once. The chain employs TRBV15 and TRBJ1-4, with no clear D. The ends were cut back, 4 bases at V and 3 bases at J, with 12 bases in the middle. Germline lookup yields CDR1 LNHNV and CDR2 YYDKDF (reference sequence). CDR3 length: 15 amino acids. CDR3 loop: CATSILAGPNEKLFF. The CDR3 coding sequence is TGTGCCACCAGCATCTTAGCCGGACCTAATGAAAAACTGTTTTTT.

This chain connects TRBV4-3 to TRBJ2-7; TRBD2 matches at 11 bases. CDR3 length: 16 amino acids. CDR1 and CDR2 from the germline V gene are LGHNA and YSLEER. Trimming removed 1 base from V and 1 base from J; junction bases left unmatched: 3. Written as DNA, the CDR3 is TGCGCCAGCAGCCAAGCTCTAGCGGGGGGTTCCTACGAGCAGTACTTC. Translation gives CASSQALAGGSYEQYF.

The chain links TRBV18 to TRBJ1-5; D unclear. Trimming took 2 bases from V and 3 from J, leaving 5 bases between them. The CDR3 covers 13 residues. CDR1 and CDR2 from the germline V gene are KGHSH and LQKENI. CDR3 sequence: CASSPYDNQPQHF. The DNA of the CDR3 is TGTGCCAGCTCACCATATGACAATCAGCCCCAGCATTTT.

As DNA, the CDR3 is TGTGCCAGCAGCCTCTCTGGGGGACAGACCCCTGGAAACACCATATATTTT. Its translation: CASSLSGGQTPGNTIYF. The V call is TRBV13, the J call TRBJ1-3, with 7 bases fitting TRBD1. Looked up from germline, CDR1 is PRHDT and CDR2 is FYEKMQ (reference sequence). There are 17 residues in the CDR3. Germline trimming cut 5 bases from V and 2 bases from J; bases unmatched to any gene: 12.

The chain employs TRBV5-5 and TRBJ2-3; 8 bases agree with TRBD2. The J segment lost 0 bases and the V segment lost 8 bases, leaving 5 bases of the junction unmatched. Germline V CDR1 and CDR2: SGHKS, YYEKEE (reference sequence). The CDR3 totals 14 residues. CDR3 bases: TGTGCCAGTAACCGGGAGGGTAGCACAGATACGCAGTATTTT. Amino acid sequence: CASNREGSTDTQYF. The variable domain in full, completed from reference TRBV5-5 and TRBJ2-3, reads DAGVTQSPTHLIKTRGQQVTLRCSPISGHKSVSWYQQVLGQGPQFIFQYYEKEERGRGNFPDRFSARQFPNYSSELNVNALLLGDSALYLCASNREGSTDTQYFGPGTRLTVL.

In its sample, this clone was seen once. The chain has TRBV2 and TRBJ1-1; D may be TRBD1 (5 bases). The CDR3 covers 13 residues. Germline CDR1 SNHLY, CDR2 FYNNEI. V lost 7 bases, J lost 3 bases, and 12 bases lay in between. This CDR3 is CASTIGAYTEAFF. CDR3 bases: TGTGCCAGCACCATCGGGGCGTACACTGAAGCTTTCTTT.

The chain is built from TRBV7-2 and TRBJ2-7, with 12 bases matching TRBD2. From germline, CDR1 is SGHTA and CDR2 FQGNSA. Trimming removed 4 bases from V and 7 bases from J; junction bases left unmatched: 8. This CDR3 has 15 residues. CDR3 loop: CASSSRLAGAGEQYF. CDR3 DNA sequence: TGTGCCAGCAGCTCTCGACTAGCGGGGGCGGGGGAGCAGTACTTC.

In nucleotides, the CDR3 is TGTGCCAGCCACGACAGGGGAAGCTCCTACGAGCAGTACTTC. This translates into CASHDRGSSYEQYF. This chain joins TRBV2 and TRBJ2-7; TRBD1 matches 8 bases. The germline CDR1 and CDR2 sequences are SNHLY and FYNNEI. The CDR3 is 14 amino acids. V trimming: 8 bases; J trimming: 0 bases; junction bases outside the gene matches: 6.

This rearrangement joins TRBV7-9 to TRBJ2-7; D unresolved. The V gene lost 5 bases and the J gene lost 7 bases, with 27 bases spanning the gap. This CDR3 has 17 amino acids. From germline, CDR1 is SEHNR and CDR2 FQNEAQ (reference sequence). CDR3 protein: CASSPPIVRTVYEEQYF. The DNA for the CDR3 is TGTGCCAGCAGCCCCCCCATCGTAAGGACCGTATACGAGGAGCAGTACTTC.

This clone was counted once. J is TRBJ1-2 and V is TRBV7-9, with D hard to call. Trimming took 1 base from V and 6 from J, leaving 9 bases between them. This CDR3 region has 13 residues. CDR1 is SEHNR, CDR2 FQNEAQ, per germline (reference sequence). The DNA for the CDR3 is TGTGCCAGCAGCTTAGGGCACGGGGATGGCTACACCTTC. It yields the protein CASSLGHGDGYTF.

The chain has TRBV9 and TRBJ1-3; maybe TRBD1 (5 bases). The V end lost 4 bases, the J end lost 4 bases, and 12 bases lay between the germline ends. In germline, CDR1 is SGDLS, CDR2 YYNGEE. The CDR3 contains 14 residues. In DNA form, the CDR3 reads TGTGCCAGCAGCAAACACTCAGGGGGAAACACCATATATTTT. This encodes CASSKHSGGNTIYF.

On this clone: The germline gene is not matched at one end of the junction; a read error may be the cause. CDR3 amino acids: CASSWPAGGGYSYTF. The CDR3 DNA reads TGTGCCAGTAGTTGGCCCGCGGGGGGCGGCTATAGCTACACCTTC. The chain uses TRBV19 and TRBJ1-2; TRBD1 might be the D (6 bases). The germline V gene has CDR1 LNHDA and CDR2 SQIVND (reference sequence). This CDR3 spans 15 amino acids.

This clone has more than one count but fewer than ten. The CDR3 DNA sequence: TGTGCCAGCAGCTTGGCTGGGGATGGCTACACCTTC. This sequence encodes CASSLAGDGYTF. The chain uses TRBV5-6 and TRBJ1-2; D gene uncertain. Germline V gives CDR1 SGHDT, CDR2 YYEEEE. The length of the CDR3 is 12 residues. V was pared by 0 bases and J by 6 bases, with 6 bases between.

V and J are TRBV29-1 and TRBJ2-6; perhaps TRBD1 as D (7 bases). The CDR3 contains 16 residues. Germline CDR1 reads SQVTM; CDR2 reads ANQGSEA. Trimming removed 7 bases from V and 2 bases from J, with 18 bases in between. The DNA of the CDR3 is TGCAGCGCCCGACAGGGAGGTTCCCCTGGGGCCAACGTCCTGACTTTC. Translated, it gives CSARQGGSPGANVLTF.

This clone showed up just a few times. The chain recombines TRBV19 with TRBJ1-2; 8 nucleotides agree with TRBD1. The CDR3 sequence is 14 residues long. V gave up 6 bases and J gave up 2 bases; unmatched junction bases: 5. CDR1 is LNHDA, CDR2 SQIVND, per germline (reference sequence). This CDR3 is CASSSDRGNYGYTF. In DNA form, the CDR3 reads TGTGCCAGTAGCTCCGACAGGGGAAACTATGGCTACACCTTC.

The J gene is TRBJ2-7, the V gene TRBV9; the D gene is possibly TRBD2 (5 bases). Germline CDR1 and CDR2: SGDLS and YYNGEE. V was pared by 4 bases and J by 0 bases, with 11 bases between. The CDR3 sequence is 14 residues long. CDR3 residues: CASSLRESSYEQYF. The CDR3 bases are TGTGCCAGCAGCCTCCGGGAAAGCTCCTACGAGCAGTACTTC.

The V and J genes are TRBV4-3 and TRBJ1-1, with a tentative D call TRBD1 (5 bases). CDR3 length equals 16 residues. CDR1 is LGHNA, CDR2 YSLEER, per germline. The V end was cut by 4 bases, the J end by 7 bases, with 22 bases between. This CDR3 is CASSPTGGRGYGEAFF. CDR3 nucleotides: TGCGCCAGCAGCCCTACGGGGGGACGGGGGTACGGTGAAGCTTTCTTT.

This sequence joins TRBV18 and TRBJ1-1; D unresolved. Looked up from germline, CDR1 is KGHSH and CDR2 is LQKENI. CDR3 size: 13 residues. V lost 3 bases and J lost 3, with 8 bases in between. CDR3 residues: CASSPRRDTEAFF. The CDR3 bases are TGTGCCAGCTCACCCCGGCGGGACACTGAAGCTTTCTTT. Drawing the rest from reference TRBV18 and TRBJ1-1, the complete variable domain is NAGVMQNPRHLVRRRGQEARLRCSPMKGHSHVYWYRQLPEEGLKFMVYLQKENIIDESGMPKERFSAEFPKEGPSILRIQQVVRGDSAAYFCASSPRRDTEAFFGQGTRLTVV.

This clone was seen only once. The gene calls are TRBV5-8 and TRBJ1-6; tentative D call: TRBD1 (5 bases). The CDR3 extends over 18 amino acids. Germline V gene sequence: CDR1 SGHTS, CDR2 YDEGEE. The V end was cut by 1 base, the J end by 1 base, with 15 bases between. The DNA for the CDR3 is TGTGCCAGCAGCTTGCCTTCTCCGCGGGGGTCCTATAATTCACCCCTCCACTTT. Translation gives CASSLPSPRGSYNSPLHF.

The rearrangement joins TRBV29-1 to TRBJ2-7; weak D call: TRBD1 (6 bases). The V gene's germline CDR1 is SQVTM and CDR2 ANQGSEA. The V end was cut by 7 bases, the J end by 1 base, with 14 bases between. The CDR3 length is 13 residues. The CDR3 loop is CSGHRDTSYEQYF. The CDR3 DNA sequence: TGCAGCGGTCACAGGGATACGTCCTACGAGCAGTACTTC.